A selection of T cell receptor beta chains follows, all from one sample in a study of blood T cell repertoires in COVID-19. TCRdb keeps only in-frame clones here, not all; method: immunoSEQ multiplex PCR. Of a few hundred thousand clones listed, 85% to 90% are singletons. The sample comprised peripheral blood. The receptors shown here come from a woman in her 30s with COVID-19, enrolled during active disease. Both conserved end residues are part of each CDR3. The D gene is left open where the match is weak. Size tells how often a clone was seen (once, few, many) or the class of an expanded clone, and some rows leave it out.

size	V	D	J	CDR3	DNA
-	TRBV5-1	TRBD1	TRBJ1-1	CASSLEGQPTEAFF	TGCGCCAGCAGCTTGGAGGGACAGCCAACTGAAGCTTTCTTT
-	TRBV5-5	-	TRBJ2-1	CASRGEGEEQFF	TGTGCCAGCAGGGGGGAGGGGGAAGAGCAGTTCTTC
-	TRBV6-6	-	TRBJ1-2	CASSDTGINYGYTF	TGTGCCAGCAGCGACACAGGAATTAACTATGGCTACACCTTC
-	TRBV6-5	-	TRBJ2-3	CASRTGSLSTDTQYF	TGTGCCAGCAGGACGGGTAGCCTTAGCACAGATACGCAGTATTTT
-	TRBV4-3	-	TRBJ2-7	CASSQDLLDEQYF	TGCGCCAGCAGCCAAGATCTCTTAGACGAGCAGTACTTC
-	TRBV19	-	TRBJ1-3	CASSIDSGGSGNTIYF	TGTGCCAGTAGTATAGATTCGGGGGGTAGTGGAAACACCATATATTTT
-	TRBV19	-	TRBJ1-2	CASSITGGRGGYTF	TGTGCCAGTAGTATTACGGGAGGAAGGGGTGGCTACACCTTC
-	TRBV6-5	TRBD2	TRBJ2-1	CASSYSWGGSYNEQFF	TGTGCCAGCAGTTATAGTTGGGGGGGCTCCTACAATGAGCAGTTCTTC
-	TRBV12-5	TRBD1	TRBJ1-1	CASGQDRVSAFF	TGTGCTAGTGGCCAGGACAGGGTGTCTGCTTTCTTT
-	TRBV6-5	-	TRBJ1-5	CASSYGGNQPQHF	TGTGCCAGCAGTTATGGGGGGAATCAGCCCCAGCATTTT
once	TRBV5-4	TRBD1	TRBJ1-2	CASSTIQGAGALYGYTF	TGTGCCAGCAGCACCATTCAGGGGGCCGGAGCCTTATATGGCTACACCTTC
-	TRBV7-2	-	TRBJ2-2	CASSPTRGTTGELFF	TGTGCCAGCAGCCCAACTCGGGGAACCACCGGGGAGCTGTTTTTT
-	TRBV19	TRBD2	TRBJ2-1	CASSISAGYQFSYNEQFF	TGTGCCAGTAGTATATCAGCGGGGTACCAATTCTCCTACAATGAGCAGTTCTTC
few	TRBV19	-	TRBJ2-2	CASKVAGDAGELFF	TGTGCCAGTAAGGTGGCAGGGGATGCCGGGGAGCTGTTTTTT
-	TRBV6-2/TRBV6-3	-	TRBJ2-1	CASSYSGSYNEQFF	TGTGCCAGCAGTTATTCCGGCTCCTACAATGAGCAGTTCTTC
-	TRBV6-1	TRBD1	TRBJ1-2	CASSELGPSTRGTGYTF	TGTGCCAGCAGTGAATTGGGCCCCTCGACCAGGGGGACTGGCTACACCTTC
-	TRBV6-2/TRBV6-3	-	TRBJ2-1	CASSPARIGGKPYNEQFF	TGTGCCAGCAGTCCCGCGAGGATTGGCGGGAAGCCCTACAATGAGCAGTTCTTC
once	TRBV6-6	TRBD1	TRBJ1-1	CASSRTGGAFF	TGTGCCAGCAGCCGGACAGGGGGAGCTTTCTTT
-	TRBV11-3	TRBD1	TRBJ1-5	CASSKRTGGDQPQHF	TGTGCCAGCAGCAAAAGGACAGGGGGAGATCAGCCCCAGCATTTT
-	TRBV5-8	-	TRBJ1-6	CASRLTGNSPLHF	TGTGCCAGCAGATTAACAGGGAATTCACCCCTCCACTTT
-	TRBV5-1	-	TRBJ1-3	CASSFDTSGNTIYF	TGCGCCAGCAGCTTCGACACCTCTGGAAACACCATATATTTT
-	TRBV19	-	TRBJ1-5	CASSEVNQPQHF	TGTGCCAGTAGTGAGGTTAATCAGCCCCAGCATTTT
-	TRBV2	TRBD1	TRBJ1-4	CASSILQGPSEKLFF	TGTGCCAGCAGTATTCTACAGGGGCCGAGTGAAAAACTGTTTTTT
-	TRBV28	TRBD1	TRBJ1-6	CASSSGQGFGSPLHF	TGTGCCAGCAGTTCGGGACAGGGGTTTGGTTCACCCCTCCACTTT